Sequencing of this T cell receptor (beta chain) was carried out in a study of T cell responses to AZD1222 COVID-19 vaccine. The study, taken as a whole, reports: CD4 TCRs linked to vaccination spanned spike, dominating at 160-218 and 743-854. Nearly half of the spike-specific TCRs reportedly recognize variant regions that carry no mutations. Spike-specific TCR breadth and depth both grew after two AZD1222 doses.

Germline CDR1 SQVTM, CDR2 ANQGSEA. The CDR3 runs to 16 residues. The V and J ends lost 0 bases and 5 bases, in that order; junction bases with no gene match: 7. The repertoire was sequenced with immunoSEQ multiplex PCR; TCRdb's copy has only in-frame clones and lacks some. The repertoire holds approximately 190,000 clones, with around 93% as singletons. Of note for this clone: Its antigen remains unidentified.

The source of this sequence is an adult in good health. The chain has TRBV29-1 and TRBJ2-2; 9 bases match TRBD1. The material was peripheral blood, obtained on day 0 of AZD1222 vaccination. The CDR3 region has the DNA TGCAGCGTTGAAGATCTGGGGACAGGGAGGACCGGGGAGCTGTTTTTT. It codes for CSVEDLGTGRTGELFF.